Each of the 12 T cell receptor beta chains below was sequenced from the same sample in a study of blood T cells in healthy people across ages. It was with a sample-barcoded 5' primer and a J-beta primer mix that a second PCR of roughly 7 to 12 cycles was run. TCRdb reanalysed the 5' RACE reads using MiXCR and keeps one entry per CDR3 protein. Found here are hundreds of thousands of distinct CDR3 sequences, more than 45% of them singletons; the top ten hold 22%. Sequenced: blood. The receptors were gathered from a man younger than 45 in good health.

This clonotype was counted once. This chain uses TRBV12-3 or TRBV12-4 with TRBJ2-2, with D tentatively TRBD1 or TRBD2 (5 bases each). V gave up 4 bases and J gave up 6 bases, with 18 bases separating them. There are 16 residues in the CDR3. The CDR3 DNA reads TGTGCCAGCAGTTGGGGTAGACAACTGGGGGCCGGGGAGCTGTTTTTT. Protein product: CASSWGRQLGAGELFF.

J is TRBJ2-7 and V is TRBV7-2; D uncertain. CDR1 and CDR2 from the germline V gene are SGHTA and FQGNSA. V shed 2 bases and J shed 2 bases, with 13 bases lying between them. CDR3 length equals 15 residues. CDR3 coding DNA: TGTGCCAGCAGCTTATCGGCCAGGATCGCCTACGAGCAGTACTTC. Protein sequence: CASSLSARIAYEQYF.

This chain connects TRBV18 to TRBJ2-4; D perhaps matches TRBD2 (6 bases). The CDR3 is made up of 20 amino acids. The germline V and J ends were trimmed by 1 base and 3 bases, with 25 bases remaining between them. Germline assignment: CDR1 KGHSH and CDR2 LQKENI. The CDR3 region is CASSPRFLAAGQSRKNIQYF. The DNA of the CDR3 is TGTGCCAGCTCACCACGTTTCTTAGCGGCGGGCCAGAGCCGCAAAAACATTCAGTACTTC.

V gene TRBV7-2 combines with J gene TRBJ2-3; D is perhaps TRBD2 (7 bases). Per germline, CDR1 SGHTA and CDR2 FQGNSA. V lost 5 bases, J lost 3 bases, and 18 bases lay in between. This CDR3 has 16 residues. The CDR3 protein is CASSGRGERGTDTQYF. CDR3 bases: TGTGCCAGCAGCGGGAGGGGGGAGAGGGGGACAGATACGCAGTATTTT.

The rearrangement links TRBV29-1 to TRBJ1-1; a possible D gene is TRBD1 (6 bases). This CDR3 has 14 residues. The germline V gene encodes CDR1 SQVTM and CDR2 ANQGSEA. V gave up 7 bases and J gave up 3 bases, with 18 bases separating them. CDR3 in DNA: TGCAGCGCTCTAGGCCCAGGGGCCGACACTGAAGCTTTCTTT. Amino acids: CSALGPGADTEAFF.

This clonotype was detected only once. The chain couples TRBV7-2 to TRBJ2-7; unclear D gene. The V end was cut by 2 bases, the J end by 2 bases, with 10 bases between. Germline-derived CDR1 and CDR2 are SGHTA and FQGNSA. This CDR3 is 14 amino acids long. The CDR3 spells CASSLTALPYEQYF. The CDR3 region has the DNA TGTGCCAGCAGCTTAACGGCCCTGCCCTACGAGCAGTACTTC. The full variable domain, rest sourced from reference TRBV7-2 and TRBJ2-7, is GAGVSQSPSNKVTEKGKDVELRCDPISGHTALYWYRQSLGQGLEFLIYFQGNSAPDKSGLPSDRFSAERTGGSVSTLTIQRTQQEDSAVYLCASSLTALPYEQYFGPGTRLTVT.

The rearrangement links TRBV20-1 to TRBJ2-6; perhaps TRBD2 as D (6 bases). Germline CDR1 DFQATT, CDR2 SNEGSKA (reference sequence). The CDR3 runs to 18 residues. V was trimmed by 6 bases and J by 0 bases, leaving 21 bases between them. The DNA for the CDR3 is TGCAGTGCGCGCCATCGACGGGAGATTATCTCTGGGGCCAACGTCCTGACTTTC. Translating it yields CSARHRREIISGANVLTF.

V is TRBV27 and J is TRBJ1-5; TRBD1 matches 7 bases. The germline gives CDR1 MNHEY, CDR2 SMNVEV (reference sequence). Unmatched junction bases numbered 7, after V lost 4 bases and J lost 4 bases. This CDR3 spans 15 amino acids. CDR3 region: CASSSQGDRNQPQHF. The CDR3 DNA reads as TGTGCCAGCAGTTCCCAGGGGGATAGGAATCAGCCCCAGCATTTT.

The gene calls are TRBV28 and TRBJ2-7; the D gene is possibly TRBD2 (5 bases). CDR1 is MDHEN, CDR2 SYDVKM, per germline. The CDR3 is made up of 15 amino acids. V gave up 5 bases and J gave up 3 bases, with 17 bases separating them. CDR3 loop: CASSPPSGRGYEQYF. The CDR3 region has the DNA TGTGCCAGCAGTCCCCCCAGCGGTAGAGGCTACGAGCAGTACTTC.

The rearrangement uses TRBV20-1 and TRBJ1-1; D is undetermined. Germline V gives CDR1 DFQATT, CDR2 SNEGSKA (reference sequence). Trimming removed 3 bases at V and 0 bases at J, with 5 bases between. The CDR3 length is 12 residues. For the CDR3, the DNA is TGCAGTGCTAGTGAGGTGAACACTGAAGCTTTCTTT. Residues: CSASEVNTEAFF.

The rearrangement uses TRBV4-3 and TRBJ2-1, with 8 bases lining up with TRBD1. V was pared by 3 bases and J by 8 bases, with 6 bases of the junction left unmatched. The CDR3 consists of 14 residues. The germline V gene encodes CDR1 LGHNA and CDR2 YSLEER. CDR3 protein: CASSQSQGADEQFF. CDR3 DNA sequence: TGCGCCAGCAGCCAGTCGCAGGGGGCGGATGAGCAGTTCTTC.

This clonotype came up once. J is TRBJ1-4 and V is TRBV2; D ambiguous. The germline gives CDR1 SNHLY, CDR2 FYNNEI. The CDR3 runs 13 residues. The germline V and J ends were trimmed by 6 bases and 1 base, with 6 bases remaining between them. The CDR3 DNA follows: TGTGCCAGCAGGGCCAGAACTAATGAAAAACTGTTTTTT. Its protein product is CASRARTNEKLFF.